The 27 T cell receptor beta chains below were found in one sample sequenced in a study of post-analysis software for immune sequencing data. Presence of unique molecular identifiers characterized the TCR beta cDNA libraries. TCRdb recomputed calls from the PCR reads with MiXCR, one row per CDR3 protein. The profile shows 150,000 to 200,000 distinct CDR3 sequences, roughly 35% of them singletons. The sample in question was blood, obtained after autologous hematopoietic stem cell transplantation. The receptors shown here come from a girl aged 5 to 17 with multiple sclerosis.

This clonotype turned up a few times. V and J are TRBV6-2 or TRBV6-3 and TRBJ2-7; TRBD1 is a possible D gene (6 bases). The CDR3 runs 16 residues. The germline CDR1 and CDR2 sequences are MNHEY and SVGEGT. V lost 5 bases and J 2 bases, leaving 19 bases between the germline ends. CDR3 DNA: TGTGCCAGCAGTGGCCCCGGACAGTTAAAGACCTACGAGCAGTACTTC. Encoded protein: CASSGPGQLKTYEQYF.

To note about this clonotype: A much larger clonotype is one base distant, so this may be a read error. The gene calls are TRBV3-1 and TRBJ2-7; 8 bases line up with TRBD2. The J call may be in error: the DNA end matches TRBJ2-5 better. The CDR3 contains 14 residues. The germline V gene encodes CDR1 LGHDT and CDR2 YNNKEL (reference sequence). The CDR3: CAGSPGLARETQYF. The CDR3 DNA follows: TGTGCCGGCAGCCCCGGACTAGCTCGGGAGACCCAGTACTTC.

As for this clonotype: A much more abundant neighbour one base away suggests this may be a read error. The chain recombines TRBV29-1 with TRBJ2-4, with 9 bases that match TRBD2. The CDR3 spans 11 residues. Germline loops: CDR1 SQVTM, CDR2 ANQGSEA. V dropped 5 bases and J dropped 13; count of bases not matched to a gene: 6. CDR3 in DNA: TGCAGCGTTTCCCTCGGACTAGCGCAGTACTTC. This codes for CSVSLGLAQYF.

This clonotype came up many times. This chain joins TRBV20-1 and TRBJ2-1; 8 positions match TRBD2. The CDR3 runs to 16 residues. Per the germline V gene, CDR1 is DFQATT and CDR2 is SNEGSKA (reference sequence). V was pared by 6 bases and J by 4 bases, with 14 bases of the junction left unmatched. CDR3 loop: CSATGSGRGGYNEQFF. The DNA for the CDR3 is TGCAGTGCCACGGGGAGCGGGAGAGGGGGGTACAATGAGCAGTTCTTC.

This clonotype was seen many times. The chain combines TRBV10-3 with TRBJ2-5, with 9 bases lining up with TRBD1. CDR1 is ENHRY and CDR2 is SYGVKD in the germline V gene. This CDR3 is 15 amino acids long. V was clipped by 10 bases and J by 4 bases; unmatched bases: 13. This CDR3 reads CATSAGTGQGETQYF. The CDR3 DNA reads TGTGCCACCTCTGCCGGGACAGGGCAAGGAGAGACCCAGTACTTC.

About this clonotype itself: The CDR3 carries no conserved terminal phenylalanine or tryptophan, so it likely arises from a read error. The chain employs TRBV29-1 and TRBJ2-5, with 8 nucleotides matching TRBD2. The V gene end was trimmed by 5 bases and the J gene end by 2 bases; junction bases not matched to a gene: 4. Germline-derived CDR1 and CDR2 are SQVTM and ANQGSEA. The CDR3 consists of 13 residues. The CDR3 sequence: CSVLREGQETQYL. Here the CDR3 DNA reads TGCAGCGTTTTACGGGAGGGGCAAGAGACCCAGTACCTC.

Comments on this clonotype: A much larger clone differs by one base, so this may be a read error. The chain is built from TRBV28 and TRBJ2-7; D uncertain. Looked up from germline, CDR1 is MDHEN and CDR2 is SYDVKM. CDR3 size: 12 residues. V was pared by 7 bases and J by 2 bases, with 9 bases between. The CDR3 region is CASKSTPYEQYF. The CDR3 DNA follows: TGTGCCAGCAAGAGTACTCCCTACGAGCAGTACTTC.

The chain recombines TRBV20-1 with TRBJ2-3; D uncertain. This CDR3 has 15 residues. The V end lost 0 bases, the J end lost 4 bases, and 14 bases lay between the germline ends. Per the germline V gene, CDR1 is DFQATT and CDR2 is SNEGSKA (reference sequence). The CDR3 is CSARDQSFLPDTQYF. CDR3 nucleotides: TGCAGTGCTAGAGATCAGTCTTTTCTGCCAGATACGCAGTATTTT.

This sequence joins TRBV6-5 and TRBJ1-1; D unresolved. V gave up 11 bases and J gave up 3 bases, with 10 bases separating them. The germline gives CDR1 MNHEY, CDR2 SVGAGI. The CDR3 is made up of 11 amino acids. CDR3 DNA: TGTGCCTCCGGACGGGACACTGAAGCTTTCTTT. It yields the protein CASGRDTEAFF.

This sequence joins TRBV19 and TRBJ1-1; D is uncertain. Trimming left V 6 bases short and J 5 bases short, with 7 bases between. The CDR3 spans 11 residues. Per germline, CDR1 LNHDA and CDR2 SQIVND (reference sequence). CDR3 amino acids: CASRVLTEAFF. In DNA form, the CDR3 reads TGTGCCAGTAGGGTTCTTACTGAAGCTTTCTTT.

This clonotype has just one count. J is TRBJ2-4 and V is TRBV20-1; 12 bases are a match to TRBD2. Looked up from germline, CDR1 is DFQATT and CDR2 is SNEGSKA (reference sequence). J gave up 12 bases and V 3 bases, and 18 bases lay outside the gene matches. This CDR3 is 17 amino acids long. CDR3 protein: CSASIRKGLAGAEDQYF. As DNA, the CDR3 is TGCAGTGCTAGTATTCGTAAGGGACTAGCGGGCGCGGAGGATCAGTACTTC.

The table lists this clonotype with a few counts. This chain connects TRBV5-1 to TRBJ2-3, with 11 bases fitting TRBD2. V gave up 4 bases and J gave up 2 bases; unmatched junction bases: 12. CDR1 and CDR2 from the germline V gene are SGHRS and YFSETQ. The CDR3 runs 18 residues. The CDR3 is CASSLSLLAGVDTDTQYF. The CDR3 DNA sequence: TGCGCCAGCAGCCTCTCCCTACTAGCGGGAGTAGACACAGATACGCAGTATTTT. The complete variable domain, with remaining parts taken from reference TRBV5-1 and TRBJ2-3, reads KAGVTQTPRYLIKTRGQQVTLSCSPISGHRSVSWYQQTPGQGLQFLFEYFSETQRNKGNFPGRFSGRQFSNSRSEMNVSTLELGDSALYLCASSLSLLAGVDTDTQYFGPGTRLTVL.

This chain links TRBV11-2 with TRBJ2-2, with D possibly being TRBD1 (5 bases). V lost 1 base and J 6 bases, leaving 6 bases between the germline ends. Germline V gene data show CDR1 as SGHAT and CDR2 as FQNNGV. This CDR3 is 13 amino acids long. CDR3 DNA sequence: TGTGCCAGCAGCTTAGGGGGCCCCGGGGAGCTGTTTTTT. The encoded protein is CASSLGGPGELFF.

Only a few counts were recorded for this clonotype. This chain links TRBV5-6 with TRBJ1-2; 7 bases fit TRBD1. The CDR3 length is 13 residues. Germline CDR1 is SGHDT and CDR2 is YYEEEE. The junction had 4 bases not matched to a gene; V was cut back by 4 bases and J by 4 bases. The CDR3 reads CASSTTGIYGYTF. CDR3 bases: TGTGCCAGCAGCACGACAGGGATCTATGGCTACACCTTC. Supplemented by reference TRBV5-6 and TRBJ1-2, the full variable domain reads DAGVTQSPTHLIKTRGQQVTLRCSPKSGHDTVSWYQQALGQGPQFIFQYYEEEERQRGNFPDRFSGHQFPNYSSELNVNALLLGDSALYLCASSTTGIYGYTFGSGTRLTVV.

This sequence joins TRBV5-1 and TRBJ2-7; the D gene could be TRBD1 or TRBD2 (5 bases each). The CDR3 spans 11 residues. Deletions cut 4 bases from V and 6 bases from J, with 8 bases between. Per germline, CDR1 SGHRS and CDR2 YFSETQ. In nucleotides, the CDR3 is TGCGCCAGCAGCGGGGGAGTCGAGCAGTACTTC. It encodes CASSGGVEQYF. The full variable domain, completed using reference TRBV5-1 and TRBJ2-7, is KAGVTQTPRYLIKTRGQQVTLSCSPISGHRSVSWYQQTPGQGLQFLFEYFSETQRNKGNFPGRFSGRQFSNSRSEMNVSTLELGDSALYLCASSGGVEQYFGPGTRLTVT.

This clonotype came up a few times. The chain is built from TRBV5-1 and TRBJ2-7; TRBD1 might be the D (5 bases). V dropped 4 bases and J dropped 3 bases, with 14 bases sitting between them. The CDR3 runs 14 residues. CDR1 and CDR2 (germline): SGHRS, YFSETQ. CDR3: CASSPNQGYYEQYF. CDR3 bases: TGCGCCAGCAGCCCCAACCAGGGATACTACGAGCAGTACTTC.

V is TRBV29-1 and J is TRBJ1-2; D is uncertain. The CDR3 consists of 12 residues. Germline V gene sequence: CDR1 SQVTM, CDR2 ANQGSEA. Trimming cost V 6 bases and J 8 bases, with 16 bases left between them. CDR3 residues: CSVLRTVGGYTF. Here the CDR3 DNA reads TGCAGCGTCCTAAGGACGGTGGGAGGCTACACCTTC.

There are many counts of this clonotype. This chain links TRBV29-1 with TRBJ2-1; weak D call: TRBD1 (6 bases). V was cut by 7 bases and J by 8 bases, with 18 bases left in between. The CDR3 has 13 residues. Germline CDR1 is SQVTM and CDR2 is ANQGSEA. The CDR3 spells CSALRQGWHEQFF. CDR3 DNA: TGCAGCGCCCTAAGGCAGGGGTGGCATGAGCAGTTCTTC.

The J gene is TRBJ1-2, the V gene TRBV4-2; D not resolved. V was shortened by 1 base and J by 7 bases, with 10 bases between the two germline ends. The CDR3 length is 13 residues. Germline lookup yields CDR1 LGHNA and CDR2 YNFKEQ. In DNA, the CDR3 is TGTGCCAGCAGCCAAGGAGAGCCGGCTGGCTACACCTTC. This gives the protein CASSQGEPAGYTF.

This clonotype appeared many times. The rearrangement uses TRBV27 and TRBJ2-1, with D possibly matching TRBD2 (7 bases). V lost 1 base, J lost 8 bases, and 9 bases lay in between. Germline CDR1 reads MNHEY; CDR2 reads SMNVEV (reference sequence). The CDR3 extends over 13 amino acids. The CDR3 DNA reads as TGTGCCAGCAGTTTATGGGGGGGCGATGAGCAGTTCTTC. Its translation: CASSLWGGDEQFF.

This chain uses TRBV13 with TRBJ2-5; either TRBD1 or TRBD2 may fit D (5 bases each). The end of the DNA fits TRBJ2-7 better, so the J call may be wrong. CDR1 PRHDT and CDR2 FYEKMQ come from the germline V gene (reference sequence). This CDR3 spans 14 amino acids. CDR3 in DNA: TGTGCCAGCAGCTTAAGGGGATGGGGGTCCGAGCAGTACTTC. This gives the protein CASSLRGWGSEQYF.

The chain uses TRBV4-3 and TRBJ2-1; 15 bases are shared with TRBD2. The length of the CDR3 is 13 residues. Germline V gene sequence: CDR1 LGHNA, CDR2 YSLEER. Germline trimming cut 8 bases from V and 7 bases from J; bases unmatched to any gene: 0. The CDR3 spells CASGLAGGNEQFF. The CDR3 DNA is TGCGCCAGCGGACTAGCGGGAGGGAATGAGCAGTTCTTC.

V gene TRBV29-1 combines with J gene TRBJ2-5; D uncertain. Trimming removed 6 bases from V and 2 bases from J, with 16 bases in between. There are 14 residues in the CDR3. CDR1 SQVTM and CDR2 ANQGSEA come from the germline V gene. The CDR3 spells CSVSSWGGQETQYF. The DNA of the CDR3 is TGCAGCGTATCCAGTTGGGGTGGGCAAGAGACCCAGTACTTC.

The table lists this clonotype with a count of one. J is TRBJ2-7 and V is TRBV6-1; possibly TRBD2 for D (6 bases). Between the trimmed V and J ends, which lost 1 base and 3 bases, there was a span of 7 bases. This CDR3 has 13 residues. Per the germline V gene, CDR1 is MNHNS and CDR2 is SASEGT. In DNA form, the CDR3 reads TGTGCCAGCAGTGAAGGGGGGGACTACGAGCAGTACTTC. Translating gives CASSEGGDYEQYF.

As for this clonotype: Germline is not matched at one junction end, which may reflect a read error. The V and J genes are TRBV10-1 and TRBJ2-3, with 8 bases aligning to TRBD2. The V gene's germline CDR1 is WNHNN and CDR2 SYGVQD (reference sequence). The CDR3 extends over 16 amino acids. The CDR3 region is CASSPGRAGEGDTQYF. Here the CDR3 DNA reads TGTGCCAGCAGTCCGGGACGAGCGGGAGAGGGAGATACGCAGTATTTT.

V and J are TRBV7-9 and TRBJ1-5; D ambiguous. CDR3 length: 12 residues. V was shortened by 2 bases and J by 8 bases, with 7 bases between the two germline ends. Germline V gene sequence: CDR1 SEHNR, CDR2 FQNEAQ (reference sequence). The CDR3, as DNA: TGTGCCAGCAGCTTAAGCGGCGAGCCCCAGCATTTT. Translated, it gives CASSLSGEPQHF.

This clonotype appeared a few times. V and J are TRBV5-1 and TRBJ1-2; TRBD1 aligns across 7 bases. This CDR3 contains 14 residues. V lost 4 bases, J lost 7 bases, and 10 bases stayed unmatched. Germline CDR1 and CDR2: SGHRS and YFSETQ. The CDR3 protein is CASSPQGPYVGYTF. Written as DNA, the CDR3 is TGCGCCAGCAGCCCACAGGGGCCCTATGTTGGCTACACCTTC.